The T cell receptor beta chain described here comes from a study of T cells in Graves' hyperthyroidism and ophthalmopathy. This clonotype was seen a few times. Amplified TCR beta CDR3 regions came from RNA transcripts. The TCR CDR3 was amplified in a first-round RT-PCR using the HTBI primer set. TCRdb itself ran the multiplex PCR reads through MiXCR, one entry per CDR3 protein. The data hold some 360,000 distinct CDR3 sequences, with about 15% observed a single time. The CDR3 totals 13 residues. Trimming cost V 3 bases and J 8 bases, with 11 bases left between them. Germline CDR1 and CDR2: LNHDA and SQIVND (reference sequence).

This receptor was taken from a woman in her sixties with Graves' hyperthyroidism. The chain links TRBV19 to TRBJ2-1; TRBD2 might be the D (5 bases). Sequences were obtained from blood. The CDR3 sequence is CASSISGGHEQFF. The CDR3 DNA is TGTGCCAGTAGTATTTCCGGAGGCCATGAGCAGTTCTTC.